A single TCR beta chain is shown here with its context. The data were obtained in a study of blood T cell repertoires in COVID-19. Study-level information: PBMCs, B-cell-depleted T cells, or T cells provided the cDNA or gDNA that made up the material.

V was pared by 6 bases and J by 3 bases, with 8 bases of the junction left unmatched. This CDR3 is 15 amino acids long. From germline, CDR1 is SQVTM and CDR2 ANQGSEA. In the study's own analysis: Reference gene primer amplification in the assay estimated nucleated cell counts. The protocol was immunoSEQ multiplex PCR, while the TCRdb copy is restricted to in-frame clones and leaves out a portion. V, J and clone size reflect that table, while D and trimming were determined from the DNA. The sample lists 270,000 or so clones; about 80% were seen once. Sample: peripheral blood. This TCR was recovered from a woman between 45 and 60 years old who had recovered from COVID-19. This chain links TRBV29-1 with TRBJ1-2; 12 bases fit TRBD1. This CDR3 reads CSVDTGTGGDYGYTF. Here the CDR3 DNA reads TGCAGCGTGGACACCGGGACAGGGGGCGACTATGGCTACACCTTC.